The following is a TCR beta chain sequence with its context. The antigen is not known. This entry belongs to a study of T cell responses to AZD1222 COVID-19 vaccine. Per the germline V gene, CDR1 is SGHTA and CDR2 is FQGNSA. V shed 1 base and J shed 5 bases, with 12 bases lying between them. The CDR3 loop spans 15 amino acids. Study-wide results and limits: Possibly, clonal diversity was underestimated; donors were largely white British and included more females.

Libraries were prepared by immunoSEQ multiplex PCR; TCRdb keeps only in-frame clonotypes and omits some of them. This sample has 100,000 to 150,000 clones, with less than 95% found just once. The sample consisted of peripheral blood, taken on day 0 of MenACWY control vaccination. The chain links TRBV7-2 to TRBJ1-5; weak D call: TRBD1 (5 bases). This receptor was obtained from an adult in good health. CDR3 sequence (DNA): TGTGCCAGCAGCTTAGGGGGACGCCGGGATCAGCCCCAGCATTTT. Protein product: CASSLGGRRDQPQHF.